Shown below are 11 T cell receptor beta chains from a single sample sequenced in a study of T cells in Graves' hyperthyroidism and ophthalmopathy. Researchers amplified the TCR beta CDR3 regions from RNA transcripts. The HTBI set primed first-round TCR CDR3 RT-PCR. TCRdb reprocessed the multiplex PCR reads via MiXCR and lists one record per CDR3 protein. Counted here are about 840,000 distinct CDR3 sequences, 38% occurring once; the ten biggest clones make up approximately 8.7%. The sequencing input was blood. These receptors all stem from a man aged 18 to 29 with Graves' hyperthyroidism.

Many counts were recorded for this clonotype. The J gene is TRBJ2-7, the V gene TRBV19; unclear D gene. Germline CDR1 is LNHDA and CDR2 is SQIVND (reference sequence). The CDR3 spans 13 residues. V lost 4 bases and J lost 7, with 14 bases in between. The CDR3 DNA is TGTGCCAGTAGTACTGCCTGGGATGGGGAGCAGTACTTC. Its protein is CASSTAWDGEQYF.

This clonotype showed up many times. V gene TRBV19 combines with J gene TRBJ2-2; no clear D. Between the trimmed V and J ends, which lost 7 bases and 8 bases, there was a span of 8 bases. Germline assignment: CDR1 LNHDA and CDR2 SQIVND (reference sequence). CDR3 size: 11 residues. CDR3 sequence (DNA): TGTGCCAGTACTTACCGGGGGGAGCTGTTTTTT. It is translated as CASTYRGELFF.

CDR3 amino acids: CASRRTSGDEQYF. The CDR3 nucleotides read TGTGCCAGCAGGCGGACTAGCGGTGACGAGCAGTACTTC. The chain recombines TRBV7-9 with TRBJ2-7, with 10 bases that match TRBD2. Germline V gives CDR1 SEHNR, CDR2 FQNEAQ (reference sequence). The length of the CDR3 is 13 residues. Trimming cost V 6 bases and J 5 bases; bases outside gene matches: 4.

The J gene is TRBJ1-5, the V gene TRBV20-1; TRBD1 might be the D (5 bases). The germline CDR1 and CDR2 sequences are DFQATT and SNEGSKA (reference sequence). The CDR3 totals 16 residues. Trimming stripped 5 bases from V and 3 bases from J, with 20 bases between. CDR3 loop: CSASRGPGVANQPQHF. The CDR3 DNA reads as TGCAGTGCTTCCCGGGGACCGGGGGTGGCCAATCAGCCCCAGCATTTT.

This clonotype was counted a few times. The chain combines TRBV12-3 or TRBV12-4 with TRBJ2-7; D gene unclear. The CDR3 extends over 13 amino acids. V was trimmed by 3 bases and J by 3 bases, leaving 9 bases between them. CDR3 nucleotide sequence: TGTGCCAGCAGTTTCCGCCCAGACTACGAGCAGTACTTC. Translating it yields CASSFRPDYEQYF.

The rearrangement links TRBV7-2 to TRBJ2-7; 9 positions match TRBD2. The V and J ends lost 1 base and 0 bases, in that order; junction bases with no gene match: 4. There are 16 residues in the CDR3. In germline, CDR1 is SGHTA, CDR2 FQGNSA. The CDR3 sequence is CASSLGRTSASYEQYF. Written as DNA, the CDR3 is TGTGCCAGCAGCTTAGGGAGGACTAGCGCCTCCTACGAGCAGTACTTC. The entire variable domain, with the rest obtained from reference TRBV7-2 and TRBJ2-7, is as follows: GAGVSQSPSNKVTEKGKDVELRCDPISGHTALYWYRQSLGQGLEFLIYFQGNSAPDKSGLPSDRFSAERTGGSVSTLTIQRTQQEDSAVYLCASSLGRTSASYEQYFGPGTRLTVT.

This clonotype occurred many times. The chain joins TRBV10-3 to TRBJ2-2; D gene ambiguous. This CDR3 is built from 12 residues. Germline values: CDR1 ENHRY, CDR2 SYGVKD. The V gene lost 6 bases and the J gene lost 6 bases, with 8 bases spanning the gap. The CDR3: CAISAVPGELFF. In DNA, the CDR3 is TGTGCCATCAGCGCCGTCCCCGGGGAGCTGTTTTTT.

The sample holds many counts of this clonotype. The rearrangement uses TRBV7-9 and TRBJ2-7; TRBD1 agrees at 7 bases. This CDR3 comprises 14 residues. V dropped 4 bases and J dropped 4; count of bases not matched to a gene: 7. Germline CDR1 is SEHNR and CDR2 is FQNEAQ (reference sequence). The CDR3: CASSSPDRVYEQYF. In nucleotides, the CDR3 is TGTGCCAGCAGCTCGCCTGACAGGGTGTACGAGCAGTACTTC.

The rearrangement links TRBV5-1 to TRBJ1-2, with D perhaps TRBD1 (6 bases). Germline V lookup: CDR1 SGHRS, CDR2 YFSETQ. The CDR3 length is 15 residues. The germline V and J ends were trimmed by 4 bases and 4 bases, with 17 bases remaining between them. The CDR3 bases are TGCGCCAGCAGCACCGACAGGTCCCTCCCCTATGGCTACACCTTC. Translating gives CASSTDRSLPYGYTF.

The V call is TRBV19, the J call TRBJ2-3; no clear D gene. Germline values: CDR1 LNHDA, CDR2 SQIVND (reference sequence). Between the trimmed V and J ends, which lost 2 bases and 4 bases, there was a span of 4 bases. This CDR3 spans 12 amino acids. For the CDR3, the DNA is TGTGCCAGTAGTATAATAGCAGATACGCAGTATTTT. This sequence encodes CASSIIADTQYF.

Worth noting for this clonotype: A much bigger clone sits one base away, suggesting this may be a read error. V gene TRBV19 combines with J gene TRBJ1-2, with 8 bases lining up with TRBD1. Germline-derived CDR1 and CDR2 are LNHDA and SQIVND (reference sequence). The CDR3 is 11 residues long. Losses at the gene ends were 10 bases for V and 8 bases for J; bases not matched to a gene: 6. The chain's CDR3 is CAISGTGGYTF. The CDR3 DNA is TGTGCCATCTCAGGGACAGGAGGCTACACCTTC. The variable domain in full, completed from reference TRBV19 and TRBJ1-2, reads DGGITQSPKYLFRKEGQNVTLSCEQNLNHDAMYWYRQDPGQGLRLIYYSQIVNDFQKGDIAEGYSVSREKKESFPLTVTSAQKNPTAFYLCAISGTGGYTFGSGTRLTVV.